These 27 T cell receptor beta chains came from one sample sequenced in a study of CD8 T cells in Susac syndrome. RNA was extracted with the RNeasy kit, and a quantity of roughly 0.45 to 1 ug was reverse transcribed using random hexamers. TCRdb redid the calling of the immunoSEQ multiplex PCR reads with MiXCR, one entry per CDR3 protein. This sample has about 190,000 distinct CDR3 sequences, with approximately 95% found just once. Sequences were obtained from CD8+ T cells from PBMCs. These TCRs come from a human donor with Susac syndrome.

This clonotype came up once. The CDR3 sequence: CASSSPRVDTDTQYF. DNA of the CDR3: TGTGCCAGCAGTTCCCCTCGGGTTGACACAGATACGCAGTATTTT. The rearrangement uses TRBV12-3 or TRBV12-4 and TRBJ2-3, with D unclear. This CDR3 is 15 amino acids long. V was cut by 4 bases and J by 2 bases, with 13 bases left in between.

J is TRBJ2-5 and V is TRBV19; maybe TRBD1 (6 bases). Trimming took off 1 base at V and 4 bases at J, with 10 bases between the two ends. CDR1 and CDR2 (germline): LNHDA, SQIVND (reference sequence). The CDR3 contains 14 residues. This chain's CDR3 is CASSIGTGLETQYF. The CDR3 coding sequence is TGTGCCAGTAGTATAGGAACAGGGTTAGAGACCCAGTACTTC.

V gene TRBV12-3 or TRBV12-4 combines with J gene TRBJ2-3; weak D call: TRBD2 (5 bases). Trimming took 3 bases from V and 2 from J, leaving 15 bases between them. This CDR3 contains 16 residues. This CDR3 is CASSLVASRNTDTQYF. CDR3 nucleotides: TGTGCCAGCAGTTTGGTCGCTAGCCGTAACACAGATACGCAGTATTTT.

The chain recombines TRBV5-1 with TRBJ1-1; D may be TRBD1 (6 bases). CDR1 and CDR2 from the germline V gene are SGHRS and YFSETQ. The V and J ends lost 3 bases and 1 base respectively, with 19 bases between them. There are 17 residues in the CDR3. DNA of the CDR3: TGCGCCAGCAGCTCCCTTCCGGGGTTGGGGGCGAACACTGAAGCTTTCTTT. As protein: CASSSLPGLGANTEAFF.

The genes are TRBV5-6 and TRBJ1-3, with D possibly matching TRBD1 (6 bases). Germline CDR1 is SGHDT and CDR2 is YYEEEE. The CDR3 is 14 amino acids. V dropped 0 bases and J dropped 8 bases, with 12 bases sitting between them. The CDR3 reads CASSLDPGVDTIYF. The CDR3, as DNA: TGTGCCAGCAGCTTGGATCCAGGGGTGGACACCATATATTTT.

This chain joins TRBV10-2 and TRBJ2-4, with D possibly being TRBD1 (5 bases). The CDR3 has 13 residues. The V gene's germline CDR1 is WSHSY and CDR2 SAAADI. V gave up 3 bases and J gave up 8 bases, with 11 bases separating them. CDR3 loop: CASSEGASYIQYF. The CDR3 DNA reads TGCGCCAGCAGTGAAGGGGCTTCGTACATTCAGTACTTC.

CDR3 sequence (DNA): TGCGCCAGCAGCTTCGGATGGAGAGGGCCCAACACTGAAGCTTTCTTT. It translates to CASSFGWRGPNTEAFF. The gene calls are TRBV5-1 and TRBJ1-1, with no clear D. Trimming shortened V by 2 bases and J by 2 bases, and 16 bases separated the two germline ends. Germline CDR1 reads SGHRS; CDR2 reads YFSETQ. The CDR3 totals 16 residues.

The V call is TRBV2, the J call TRBJ1-4, with a weak D call TRBD1 (5 bases). The V end was cut by 1 base, the J end by 8 bases, with 11 bases between. CDR1 is SNHLY and CDR2 is FYNNEI in the germline V gene. The CDR3 contains 14 residues. As DNA, the CDR3 is TGTGCCAGCAGTGAAGGGGGACTGGGCGAAAAACTGTTTTTT. Residues: CASSEGGLGEKLFF. The variable domain in full, completed from reference TRBV2 and TRBJ1-4, reads EPEVTQTPSHQVTQMGQEVILRCVPISNHLYFYWYRQILGQKVEFLVSFYNNEISEKSEIFDDQFSVERPDGSNFTLKIRSTKLEDSAMYFCASSEGGLGEKLFFGSGTQLSVL.

The V gene is TRBV20-1, the J gene TRBJ2-1, with D perhaps matching TRBD1 or TRBD2 (5 bases each). Per germline, CDR1 DFQATT and CDR2 SNEGSKA (reference sequence). Trimming left V 3 bases short and J 6 bases short, with 12 bases between. CDR3 length equals 13 residues. In DNA, the CDR3 is TGCAGTGCTAGTAGAACTAGGGGCAATGAGCAGTTCTTC. Its translation: CSASRTRGNEQFF.

V gene TRBV9 combines with J gene TRBJ2-2, with 9 bases that match TRBD2. The CDR3 sequence is 15 residues long. Trimming at V came to 2 bases and at J to 6 bases, leaving 5 bases not matched to a gene. Per the germline V gene, CDR1 is SGDLS and CDR2 is YYNGEE. The CDR3 bases are TGTGCCAGCAGCGTCGGCGGGGGGGCGCCCGGGGAGCTGTTTTTT. It codes for CASSVGGGAPGELFF. Supplemented by reference TRBV9 and TRBJ2-2, the full variable domain reads DSGVTQTPKHLITATGQRVTLRCSPRSGDLSVYWYQQSLDQGLQFLIQYYNGEERAKGNILERFSAQQFPDLHSELNLSSLELGDSALYFCASSVGGGAPGELFFGEGSRLTVL.

The CDR3, as DNA: TGCAGTGCTAGAGTAGGGACTAGCGGGGGGGCCTTCTTCACAGATACGCAGTATTTT. Translated: CSARVGTSGGAFFTDTQYF. The V call is TRBV20-1, the J call TRBJ2-3; 16 nucleotides match TRBD2. The CDR3 runs to 19 residues. The germline V gene has CDR1 DFQATT and CDR2 SNEGSKA (reference sequence). Trimming removed 1 base from V and 2 bases from J; junction bases left unmatched: 9.

This chain connects TRBV7-9 to TRBJ1-2; D might be TRBD1 (6 bases). The V end was cut by 3 bases, the J end by 4 bases, with 9 bases between. The CDR3 has 13 residues. Per germline, CDR1 SEHNR and CDR2 FQNEAQ (reference sequence). The chain's CDR3 is CASSLGRGYGYTF. CDR3 bases: TGTGCCAGCAGCTTGGGCAGGGGCTATGGCTACACCTTC.

The chain recombines TRBV20-1 with TRBJ1-2; no firm D call. Germline-derived CDR1 and CDR2 are DFQATT and SNEGSKA (reference sequence). The CDR3 totals 17 residues. The V end lost 0 bases, the J end lost 3 bases, and 20 bases lay between the germline ends. The DNA for the CDR3 is TGCAGTGCTAGAGATGAGATTTCGGCACTCGATTACTATGGCTACACCTTC. This sequence encodes CSARDEISALDYYGYTF.

The CDR3 region is CSGVQGGSYEQYF. The CDR3 DNA sequence: TGCAGCGGAGTCCAGGGAGGATCCTACGAGCAGTACTTC. The V gene is TRBV29-1, the J gene TRBJ2-7, with D tentatively TRBD2 (6 bases). V lost 7 bases and J 1 base, leaving 14 bases between the germline ends. This CDR3 region has 13 residues. The germline V gene encodes CDR1 SQVTM and CDR2 ANQGSEA.

The chain carries TRBV3-1 and TRBJ1-3, with D perhaps TRBD1 (6 bases). With 1 base removed from V and 3 bases from J, the gap between germline ends came to 10 bases. CDR3 size: 15 residues. CDR1 and CDR2 from the germline V gene are LGHDT and YNNKEL (reference sequence). The CDR3 protein is CASSQGDIIGNTIYF. In DNA, the CDR3 is TGTGCCAGCAGCCAAGGGGACATAATTGGAAACACCATATATTTT.

The V gene is TRBV27, the J gene TRBJ2-3, with 12 bases lining up with TRBD2. The CDR3 has 16 residues. In germline, CDR1 is MNHEY, CDR2 SMNVEV (reference sequence). V trimming: 2 bases; J trimming: 2 bases; junction bases outside the gene matches: 2. The chain's CDR3 is CASSLRTSGVTDTQYF. The CDR3 nucleotides are TGTGCCAGCAGTTTACGGACTAGCGGGGTCACAGATACGCAGTATTTT.

This clonotype showed up just once. The V gene is TRBV19, the J gene TRBJ2-1; D gene ambiguous. The V end lost 2 bases, the J end lost 6 bases, and 8 bases lay between the germline ends. Germline CDR1 and CDR2: LNHDA and SQIVND (reference sequence). The CDR3 is 13 residues long. The CDR3 is CASSILLFNEQFF. The CDR3 region has the DNA TGTGCCAGTAGTATACTCCTTTTCAATGAGCAGTTCTTC.

In its sample, this clonotype was seen a few times. The rearrangement links TRBV9 to TRBJ1-4; TRBD1 aligns across 7 bases. The J segment lost 3 bases and the V segment lost 4 bases, leaving 3 bases of the junction unmatched. This CDR3 region has 14 residues. The germline V gene has CDR1 SGDLS and CDR2 YYNGEE. In DNA, the CDR3 is TGTGCCAGCAGCTCAGGGGGGCCTAATGAAAAACTGTTTTTT. Protein: CASSSGGPNEKLFF.

The chain combines TRBV15 with TRBJ1-2; D call uncertain. V was pared by 1 base and J by 4 bases, with 10 bases between. The CDR3 runs to 14 residues. Germline lookup yields CDR1 LNHNV and CDR2 YYDKDF (reference sequence). The CDR3 protein is CATSRAGSLYGYTF. In nucleotides, the CDR3 is TGTGCCACCAGCAGAGCCGGCAGCCTCTATGGCTACACCTTC.

This chain uses TRBV29-1 with TRBJ2-7, with 11 bases aligning to TRBD2. V shed 6 bases, J shed 4 bases, and the junction held 5 bases outside the gene matches. The CDR3 sequence is 13 residues long. Germline loops: CDR1 SQVTM, CDR2 ANQGSEA. CDR3 sequence reads: CSVAGTSGYEQYF. DNA for the CDR3: TGCAGCGTCGCCGGGACTAGCGGTTACGAGCAGTACTTC.

This chain links TRBV7-2 with TRBJ1-5, with 10 bases aligning to TRBD1. The J segment lost 4 bases and the V segment lost 2 bases, leaving 14 bases of the junction unmatched. The CDR3 consists of 19 residues. Germline V gene data show CDR1 as SGHTA and CDR2 as FQGNSA. The CDR3 DNA is TGTGCCAGCAGCTTAATGAGTCTCAGCGGGACAGGGGCAAATCAGCCCCAGCATTTT. It encodes CASSLMSLSGTGANQPQHF.

This CDR3 reads CASSLLQDLYQETQYF. For the CDR3, the DNA is TGTGCCAGCAGCTTACTACAGGACTTGTACCAAGAGACCCAGTACTTC. The chain employs TRBV7-8 and TRBJ2-5; D could derive from TRBD1 or TRBD2 (5 bases each). Germline values: CDR1 SGHVS, CDR2 FQNEAQ. This CDR3 has 16 amino acids. Trimming removed 2 bases at V and 0 bases at J, with 13 bases between.

This chain joins TRBV29-1 and TRBJ2-2; D is uncertain. This CDR3 is built from 12 residues. V dropped 7 bases and J dropped 6 bases, with 12 bases sitting between them. Germline CDR1 and CDR2: SQVTM and ANQGSEA. This CDR3 is CSGNAGAGELFF. The CDR3 nucleotides are TGCAGCGGGAACGCTGGGGCCGGGGAGCTGTTTTTT.

In this sample, this clonotype turned up once. The rearrangement joins TRBV10-3 to TRBJ1-1; no clear D. V lost 7 bases and J 3 bases, leaving 12 bases between the germline ends. Germline loops: CDR1 ENHRY, CDR2 SYGVKD. The CDR3 extends over 13 amino acids. CDR3 coding DNA: TGTGCCATCACTCCGGACGGCTACACTGAAGCTTTCTTT. Its translation is CAITPDGYTEAFF.

This rearrangement joins TRBV9 to TRBJ1-6; TRBD1 matches at 7 bases. The CDR3 is made up of 18 amino acids. Germline V gene lookup returns CDR1 SGDLS and CDR2 YYNGEE. After removal of 0 bases from V and 0 bases from J, the junction contained 6 bases not matched to a gene. CDR3 sequence reads: CASSVVPTGSSYNSPLHF. CDR3 DNA: TGTGCCAGCAGCGTAGTCCCGACAGGGAGCTCCTATAATTCACCCCTCCACTTT.

The gene calls are TRBV5-1 and TRBJ1-2, with 7 bases that match TRBD1. The CDR3 consists of 15 residues. V gave up 0 bases and J gave up 4 bases; unmatched junction bases: 6. Germline V gene lookup returns CDR1 SGHRS and CDR2 YFSETQ. The CDR3 sequence: CASSLGDRAGYGYTF. The CDR3 DNA is TGCGCCAGCAGCTTGGGCGACAGGGCAGGCTATGGCTACACCTTC.

This chain uses TRBV4-1 with TRBJ2-7; the D gene is possibly TRBD1 (5 bases). This CDR3 has 15 residues. Per germline, CDR1 MGHRA and CDR2 YSYEKL. The V and J ends lost 1 base and 0 bases respectively, with 10 bases between them. CDR3 region: CASSQVHRSSYEQYF. DNA of the CDR3: TGCGCCAGCAGCCAAGTCCACAGGAGCTCCTACGAGCAGTACTTC.